The 21 T cell receptor beta chains given below trace back to one sample, sequenced in a study of shared T cell receptors in the human thymus. Data came from immunoSEQ multiplex PCR; TCRdb stores just in-frame clones and leaves some out. Found here are hundreds of thousands of clones, about 87% of them singletons; the top ten hold about 0.0094%. This sample was also put to use in a study of human thymus T cells.

Sequenced input: thymocytes. These receptor sequences come from a boy in the first two years of life with a congenital heart defect.

Concerning this clone itself: Other DNA sequences in the sample encode the same CDR3. CDR3 nucleotides: TGTGCCAGCAGCCAAGACGTAGCGGGGGCTAGCACAGATACGCAGTATTTT. Its protein is CASSQDVAGASTDTQYF. The chain uses TRBV4-2 and TRBJ2-3; TRBD2 matches at 9 bases. Trimming took 0 bases from V and 0 from J; bases not matched to a gene: 4. Germline CDR1 and CDR2: LGHNA and YNFKEQ. The CDR3 is 17 residues long.

The rearrangement uses TRBV19 and TRBJ1-3; D ambiguous. Germline V gives CDR1 LNHDA, CDR2 SQIVND (reference sequence). CDR3 length: 18 residues. Trimming took off 6 bases at V and 0 bases at J, with 21 bases between the two ends. The CDR3 coding sequence is TGTGCCAGTAGCCCCAAAATAGTTCGGTACAGCTCTGGAAACACCATATATTTT. This gives the protein CASSPKIVRYSSGNTIYF.

The CDR3 DNA reads as TGTGCCAGCAGCGTAGAGCGGGAGAACACTGAAGCTTTCTTT. It specifies CASSVERENTEAFF. This sequence joins TRBV9 and TRBJ1-1; D gene unclear. The V end lost 0 bases, the J end lost 1 base, and 7 bases lay between the germline ends. This CDR3 is built from 14 residues. Per germline, CDR1 SGDLS and CDR2 YYNGEE.

The J gene is TRBJ1-2, the V gene TRBV9, with TRBD1 matching 7 bases. CDR1 and CDR2 from the germline V gene are SGDLS and YYNGEE. V lost 3 bases, J lost 3 bases, and 14 bases stayed unmatched. CDR3 length equals 17 residues. The CDR3 DNA reads as TGTGCCAGCAGCGCCAAAACCCTACAGGGGCAGGACTATGGCTACACCTTC. Encoded protein: CASSAKTLQGQDYGYTF.

The chain recombines TRBV4-3 with TRBJ2-1, with D possibly being TRBD2 (5 bases). The V gene's germline CDR1 is LGHNA and CDR2 YSLEER. This CDR3 contains 16 residues. Between the trimmed V and J ends, which lost 4 bases and 3 bases, there was a span of 16 bases. For the CDR3, the DNA is TGCGCCAGCAGCCGATTAAATAGCGTCTTCTACAATGAGCAGTTCTTC. Translated: CASSRLNSVFYNEQFF.

The chain employs TRBV7-2 and TRBJ1-2, with D perhaps TRBD1 (6 bases). Germline V gene sequence: CDR1 SGHTA, CDR2 FQGNSA. The CDR3 runs to 13 residues. V was cut by 1 base and J by 3 bases, with 6 bases left in between. The CDR3 sequence: CASSLGQDYGYTF. The CDR3 nucleotides are TGTGCCAGCAGCTTAGGACAGGACTATGGCTACACCTTC.

The chain joins TRBV5-6 to TRBJ2-3, with 15 bases fitting TRBD2. CDR1 and CDR2 (germline): SGHDT, YYEEEE. After removal of 4 bases from V and 6 bases from J, the junction contained 12 bases not matched to a gene. The CDR3 is 18 residues long. The CDR3 nucleotides read TGTGCCAGCAGCCCGAGCTGGACTAGCGGGGGGGCTAAGGATACGCAGTATTTT. This translates into CASSPSWTSGGAKDTQYF.

This clone turned up a few times. V and J are TRBV6-8 and TRBJ2-3; TRBD2 matches 9 bases. This CDR3 is 16 amino acids long. Germline CDR1 MNHGY, CDR2 SAAAGT. V shed 6 bases and J 1 base; nucleotides not matched to a gene: 8. CDR3 amino acids: CASRNSGSYRTDTQYF. Here the CDR3 DNA reads TGTGCCAGCAGGAATAGCGGGAGTTACCGCACAGATACGCAGTATTTT.

This clone has only one observation. The chain is built from TRBV19 and TRBJ2-1; 11 bases fit TRBD2. Germline trimming cut 5 bases from V and 8 bases from J; bases unmatched to any gene: 20. The CDR3 loop spans 19 amino acids. Germline V gene lookup returns CDR1 LNHDA and CDR2 SQIVND (reference sequence). The CDR3: CASSSIAGGPEFNVHEQFF. CDR3 nucleotides: TGTGCCAGTAGTTCTATAGCGGGAGGGCCTGAGTTTAACGTCCATGAGCAGTTCTTC. The full variable domain, completed using reference TRBV19 and TRBJ2-1, is DGGITQSPKYLFRKEGQNVTLSCEQNLNHDAMYWYRQDPGQGLRLIYYSQIVNDFQKGDIAEGYSVSREKKESFPLTVTSAQKNPTAFYLCASSSIAGGPEFNVHEQFFGPGTRLTVL.

The chain couples TRBV27 to TRBJ1-2; 10 bases are a match to TRBD1. Looked up from germline, CDR1 is MNHEY and CDR2 is SMNVEV (reference sequence). The CDR3 spans 14 residues. J gave up 5 bases and V 6 bases, and 6 bases lay outside the gene matches. The DNA of the CDR3 is TGTGCCAGCAGACACCGGACAGGGGGGTATGGCTACACCTTC. Protein: CASRHRTGGYGYTF.

This clone was detected once. V is TRBV11-2 and J is TRBJ2-1, with TRBD2 identical over 9 bases. V lost 1 base, J lost 2 bases, and 6 bases stayed unmatched. CDR1 and CDR2 from the germline V gene are SGHAT and FQNNGV. This CDR3 spans 17 amino acids. In DNA form, the CDR3 reads TGTGCCAGCAGCTTAGTGGGTCTAGCGGGGCCCTACAATGAGCAGTTCTTC. Translation: CASSLVGLAGPYNEQFF.

The V gene is TRBV28, the J gene TRBJ1-4; 9 positions agree with TRBD1. The CDR3 loop spans 15 amino acids. V was clipped by 6 bases and J by 4 bases; unmatched bases: 6. Germline V gives CDR1 MDHEN, CDR2 SYDVKM. The CDR3 region is CASSQKDRGNEKLFF. The CDR3 DNA sequence: TGTGCCAGCAGCCAAAAGGACAGGGGTAATGAAAAACTGTTTTTT.

The chain couples TRBV18 to TRBJ2-3; D is unresolved. V lost 5 bases, J lost 4 bases, and 7 bases lay in between. This CDR3 is 12 amino acids long. CDR1 is KGHSH, CDR2 LQKENI, per germline. DNA of the CDR3: TGTGCCAGCTCATCCCATTCAGATACGCAGTATTTT. Encoded protein: CASSSHSDTQYF.

The chain employs TRBV19 and TRBJ2-1, with TRBD2 matching over 11 bases. The CDR3 length is 12 residues. In germline, CDR1 is LNHDA, CDR2 SQIVND (reference sequence). Trimming took 9 bases from V and 5 from J; bases not matched to a gene: 0. Written as DNA, the CDR3 is TGTGCCAGGGGACTAGCGGACAATGAGCAGTTCTTC. Amino acid sequence: CARGLADNEQFF.

In its sample, this clone was seen a few times. The chain employs TRBV5-4 and TRBJ1-1; 9 nucleotides align to TRBD1. This CDR3 spans 16 amino acids. V was clipped by 0 bases and J by 8 bases; unmatched bases: 11. The V gene's germline CDR1 is SGHNT and CDR2 YYREEE (reference sequence). This CDR3 reads CASSLGGDRVGREAFF. The CDR3 DNA reads TGTGCCAGCAGCTTGGGGGGGGACAGGGTGGGCCGAGAAGCTTTCTTT.

This rearrangement joins TRBV7-4 to TRBJ1-2; D gene ambiguous. In germline, CDR1 is SGHVT, CDR2 SQSDAQ. The CDR3 is 12 residues long. Trimming removed 11 bases from V and 0 bases from J, with 10 bases in between. The CDR3 is CAARETNYGYTF. For the CDR3, the DNA is TGTGCCGCACGGGAAACTAACTATGGCTACACCTTC.

The rearrangement uses TRBV4-2 and TRBJ1-1; D may be TRBD1 (6 bases). V gave up 0 bases and J gave up 3 bases, with 14 bases separating them. The CDR3 has 16 residues. Per germline, CDR1 LGHNA and CDR2 YNFKEQ. DNA for the CDR3: TGTGCCAGCAGCCAAGATGCGGGGGCGCGGGACACTGAAGCTTTCTTT. As protein: CASSQDAGARDTEAFF.

The V gene is TRBV28, the J gene TRBJ2-5; the match to TRBD2 covers 14 bases. CDR3 length equals 16 residues. The junction had 7 bases not matched to a gene; V was cut back by 5 bases and J by 5 bases. The germline gives CDR1 MDHEN, CDR2 SYDVKM. The DNA for the CDR3 is TGTGCCAGCAGTACAAAAAGACTAGCGGGAGGGGAGACCCAGTACTTC. Protein product: CASSTKRLAGGETQYF.

This clone was counted between two and nine times. V is TRBV5-1 and J is TRBJ2-1, with D perhaps TRBD1 (6 bases). Germline lookup yields CDR1 SGHRS and CDR2 YFSETQ. V gave up 2 bases and J gave up 4 bases, with 7 bases separating them. This CDR3 has 13 residues. CDR3 sequence reads: CASSFGQYNEQFF. In nucleotides, the CDR3 is TGCGCCAGCAGCTTTGGACAGTACAATGAGCAGTTCTTC.

This chain joins TRBV29-1 and TRBJ2-5, with a weak D call TRBD1 (6 bases). CDR1 is SQVTM, CDR2 ANQGSEA, per germline. The CDR3 is 14 amino acids. V was shortened by 8 bases and J by 6 bases, with 22 bases between the two germline ends. The CDR3 DNA follows: TGCAGCCTTACCACCAGGGGCAGGGCTAAGACCCAGTACTTC. Translated: CSLTTRGRAKTQYF.

Written as DNA, the CDR3 is TGTGCCAGCAGCTTGGCAATAACAGGCCTAGGCTATGGCTACACCTTC. Protein sequence: CASSLAITGLGYGYTF. The rearrangement joins TRBV7-2 to TRBJ1-2; possibly TRBD1 for D (5 bases). This CDR3 has 16 residues. V gave up 3 bases and J gave up 4 bases, with 18 bases separating them. Germline CDR1 reads SGHTA; CDR2 reads FQGNSA.